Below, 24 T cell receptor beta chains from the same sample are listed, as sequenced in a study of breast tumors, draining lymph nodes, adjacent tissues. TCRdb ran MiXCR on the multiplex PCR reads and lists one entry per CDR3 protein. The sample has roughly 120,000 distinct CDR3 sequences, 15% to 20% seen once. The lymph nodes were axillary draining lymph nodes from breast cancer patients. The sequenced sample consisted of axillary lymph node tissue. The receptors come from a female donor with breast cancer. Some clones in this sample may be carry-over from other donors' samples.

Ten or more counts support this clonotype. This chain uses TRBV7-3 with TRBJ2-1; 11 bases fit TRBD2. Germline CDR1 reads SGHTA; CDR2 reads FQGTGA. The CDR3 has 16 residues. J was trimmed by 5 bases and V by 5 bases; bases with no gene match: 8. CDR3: CASSPPGLADNNEQFF. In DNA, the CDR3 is TGTGCCAGCAGCCCTCCGGGACTAGCGGATAACAATGAGCAGTTCTTC.

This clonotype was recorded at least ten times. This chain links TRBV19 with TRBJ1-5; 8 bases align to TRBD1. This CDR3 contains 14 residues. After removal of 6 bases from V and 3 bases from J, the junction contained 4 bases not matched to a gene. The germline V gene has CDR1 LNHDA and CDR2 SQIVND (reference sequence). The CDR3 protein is CASRRQGNNQPQHF. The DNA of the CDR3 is TGTGCCAGTAGACGACAGGGGAACAATCAGCCCCAGCATTTT.

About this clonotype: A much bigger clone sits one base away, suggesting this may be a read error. The CDR3 region has the DNA TGCAGAGCTAGAGATTACCCGCTACATGAGCAGTTCTTC. It codes for CRARDYPLHEQFF. This chain connects TRBV20-1 to TRBJ2-1; D gene unclear. The CDR3 contains 13 residues. Germline CDR1 is DFQATT and CDR2 is SNEGSKA (reference sequence).

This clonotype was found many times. As DNA, the CDR3 is TGCAGTGCTCGGTTGCGGCTGAACACAGATACGCAGTATTTT. This sequence encodes CSARLRLNTDTQYF. The rearrangement uses TRBV20-1 and TRBJ2-3; D gene ambiguous. V was shortened by 5 bases and J by 2 bases, with 14 bases between the two germline ends. CDR1 is DFQATT and CDR2 is SNEGSKA in the germline V gene (reference sequence). The CDR3 runs to 14 residues.

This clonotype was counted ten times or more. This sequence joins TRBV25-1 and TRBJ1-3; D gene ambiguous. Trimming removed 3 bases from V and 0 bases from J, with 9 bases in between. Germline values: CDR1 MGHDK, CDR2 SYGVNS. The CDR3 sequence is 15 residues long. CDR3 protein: CASSDRQHSGNTIYF. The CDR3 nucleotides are TGTGCCAGCAGTGACAGGCAGCACTCTGGAAACACCATATATTTT. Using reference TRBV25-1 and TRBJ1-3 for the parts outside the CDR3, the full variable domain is EADIYQTPRYLVIGTGKKITLECSQTMGHDKMYWYQQDPGMELHLIHYSYGVNSTEKGDLSSESTVSRIRTEHFPLTLESARPSHTSQYLCASSDRQHSGNTIYFGEGSWLTVV.

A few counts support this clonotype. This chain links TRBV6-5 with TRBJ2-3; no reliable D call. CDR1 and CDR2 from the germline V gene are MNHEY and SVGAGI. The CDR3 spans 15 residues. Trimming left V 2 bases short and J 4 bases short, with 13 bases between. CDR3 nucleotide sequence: TGTGCCAGCAGTTACGTTTACGGACGCGCAGATACGCAGTATTTT. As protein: CASSYVYGRADTQYF.

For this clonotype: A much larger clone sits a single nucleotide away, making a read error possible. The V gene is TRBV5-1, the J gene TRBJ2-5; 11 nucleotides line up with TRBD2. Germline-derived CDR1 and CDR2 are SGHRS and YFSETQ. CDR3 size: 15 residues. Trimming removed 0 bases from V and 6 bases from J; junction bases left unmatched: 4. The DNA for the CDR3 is TGCGCCAGCAGCTTGGTTAGCGGGAGGGCAAAGACCCAGTACTTC. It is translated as CASSLVSGRAKTQYF.

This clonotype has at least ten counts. The CDR3 DNA sequence: TGTGCCAGCAGCGTATCGACAGGACTTGGAAACACCATATATTTT. Protein sequence: CASSVSTGLGNTIYF. The chain combines TRBV9 with TRBJ1-3; maybe TRBD1 (6 bases). Trimming removed 1 base from V and 3 bases from J, with 11 bases in between. This CDR3 region has 15 residues. Germline CDR1 reads SGDLS; CDR2 reads YYNGEE.

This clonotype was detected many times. The CDR3 sequence: CASSGTGSGANVLTF. CDR3 bases: TGTGCCAGCAGTGGCACGGGTTCTGGGGCCAACGTCCTGACTTTC. This chain uses TRBV2 with TRBJ2-6; no firm D call. Trimming removed 4 bases from V and 1 base from J, with 8 bases in between. The V gene's germline CDR1 is SNHLY and CDR2 FYNNEI. The CDR3 spans 15 residues.

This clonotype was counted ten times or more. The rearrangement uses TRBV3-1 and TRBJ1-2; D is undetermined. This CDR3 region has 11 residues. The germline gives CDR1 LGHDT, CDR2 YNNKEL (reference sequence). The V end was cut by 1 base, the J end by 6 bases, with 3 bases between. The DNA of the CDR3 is TGTGCCAGCAGCCAAGGGGATGGCTACACCTTC. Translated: CASSQGDGYTF.

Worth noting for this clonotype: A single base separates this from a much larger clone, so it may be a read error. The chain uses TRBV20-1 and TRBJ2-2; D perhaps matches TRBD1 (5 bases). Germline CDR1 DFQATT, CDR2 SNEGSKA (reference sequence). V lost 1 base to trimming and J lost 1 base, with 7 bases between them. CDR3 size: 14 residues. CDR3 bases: TGCAGTGCTAGAGTTCAGGGGAACACCGGGGAGCTGTTTTTT. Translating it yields CSARVQGNTGELFF.

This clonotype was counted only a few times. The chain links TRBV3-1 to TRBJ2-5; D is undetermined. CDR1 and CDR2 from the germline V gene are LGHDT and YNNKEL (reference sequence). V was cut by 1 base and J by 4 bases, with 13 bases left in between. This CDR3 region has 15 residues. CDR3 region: CASSQVVSDAETQYF. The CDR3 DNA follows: TGTGCCAGCAGCCAAGTGGTATCGGATGCAGAGACCCAGTACTTC.

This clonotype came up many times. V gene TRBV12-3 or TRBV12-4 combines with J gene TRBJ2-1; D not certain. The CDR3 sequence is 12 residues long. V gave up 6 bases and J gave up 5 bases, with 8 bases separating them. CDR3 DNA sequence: TGTGCCAGCAGCCGCCTAAACAATGAGCAGTTCTTC. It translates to CASSRLNNEQFF.

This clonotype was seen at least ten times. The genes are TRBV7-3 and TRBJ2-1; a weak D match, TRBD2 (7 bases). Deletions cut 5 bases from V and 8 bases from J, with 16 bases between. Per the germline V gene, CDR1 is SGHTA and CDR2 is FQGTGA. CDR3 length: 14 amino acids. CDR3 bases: TGTGCCAGCAGCCCGGGCGGGGGCTTCGATGAGCAGTTCTTC. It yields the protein CASSPGGGFDEQFF.

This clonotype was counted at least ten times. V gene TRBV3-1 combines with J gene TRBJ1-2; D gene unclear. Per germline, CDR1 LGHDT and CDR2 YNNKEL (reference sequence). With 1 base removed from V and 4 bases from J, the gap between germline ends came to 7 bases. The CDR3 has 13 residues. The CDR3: CASSQVGSYGYTF. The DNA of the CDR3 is TGTGCCAGCAGCCAAGTAGGGAGCTATGGCTACACCTTC.

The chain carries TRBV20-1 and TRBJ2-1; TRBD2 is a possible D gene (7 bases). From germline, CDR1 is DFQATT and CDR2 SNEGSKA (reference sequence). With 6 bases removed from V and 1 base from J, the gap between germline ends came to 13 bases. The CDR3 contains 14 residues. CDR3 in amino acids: CSARRGGSYNEQFF. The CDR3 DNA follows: TGCAGTGCCCGGAGGGGGGGATCCTACAATGAGCAGTTCTTC.

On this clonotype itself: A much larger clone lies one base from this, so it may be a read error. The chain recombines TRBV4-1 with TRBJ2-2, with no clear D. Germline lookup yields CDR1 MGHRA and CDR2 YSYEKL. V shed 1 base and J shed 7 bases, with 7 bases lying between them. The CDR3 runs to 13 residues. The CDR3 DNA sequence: TGCGCCAGCAGCCAAGCCGGGCTCGGGGAGCTGTTTTTT. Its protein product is CASSQAGLGELFF.

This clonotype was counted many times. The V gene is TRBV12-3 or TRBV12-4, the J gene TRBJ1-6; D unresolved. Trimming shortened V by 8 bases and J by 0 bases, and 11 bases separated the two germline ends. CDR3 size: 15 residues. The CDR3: CASQSPSSYNSPLHF. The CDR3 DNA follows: TGTGCCAGCCAAAGCCCGTCCTCCTATAATTCACCCCTCCACTTT.

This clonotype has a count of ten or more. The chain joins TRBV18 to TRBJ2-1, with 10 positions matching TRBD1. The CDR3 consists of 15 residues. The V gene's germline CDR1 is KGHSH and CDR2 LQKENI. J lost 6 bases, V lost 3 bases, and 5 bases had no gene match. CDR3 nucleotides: TGTGCCAGCTCACCTTCCCGGGACAGGGGCAATGAGCAGTTCTTC. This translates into CASSPSRDRGNEQFF.

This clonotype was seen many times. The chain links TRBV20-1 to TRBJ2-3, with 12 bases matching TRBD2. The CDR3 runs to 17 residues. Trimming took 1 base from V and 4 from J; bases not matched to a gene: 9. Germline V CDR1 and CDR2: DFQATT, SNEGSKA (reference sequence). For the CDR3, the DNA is TGCAGTGCTAGAGGACTGACTAGCGGGAGACCATCAGATACGCAGTATTTT. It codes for CSARGLTSGRPSDTQYF.

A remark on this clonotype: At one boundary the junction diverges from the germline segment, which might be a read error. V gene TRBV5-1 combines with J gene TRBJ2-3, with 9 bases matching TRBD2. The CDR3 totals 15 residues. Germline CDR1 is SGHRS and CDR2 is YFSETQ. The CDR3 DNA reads TGCGCCAGCAGTACCGGACTAGCGAGGACAGATGCGCAGTATTTT. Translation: CASSTGLARTDAQYF.

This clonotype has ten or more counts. CDR3 DNA: TGTGCCAGCAGGGACAGCTCTGGAAACACCATATATTTT. Translating it yields CASRDSSGNTIYF. J is TRBJ1-3 and V is TRBV2; TRBD1 is a possible D gene (6 bases). The CDR3 has 13 residues. V dropped 6 bases and J dropped 0 bases, with 6 bases sitting between them. Germline V gene lookup returns CDR1 SNHLY and CDR2 FYNNEI.

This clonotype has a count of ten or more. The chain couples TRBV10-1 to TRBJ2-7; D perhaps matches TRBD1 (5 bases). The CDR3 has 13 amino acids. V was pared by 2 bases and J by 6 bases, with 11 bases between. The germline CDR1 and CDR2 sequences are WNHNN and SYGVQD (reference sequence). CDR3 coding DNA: TGCGCCAGCAGTGAGCAGAAAAGGGGCGAGCAGTACTTC. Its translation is CASSEQKRGEQYF.

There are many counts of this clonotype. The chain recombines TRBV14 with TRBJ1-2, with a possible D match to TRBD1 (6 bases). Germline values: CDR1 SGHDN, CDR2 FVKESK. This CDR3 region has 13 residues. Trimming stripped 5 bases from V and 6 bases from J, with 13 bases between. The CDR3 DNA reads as TGTGCCAGCAGCGTAGGACAGACTAATGGCTACACCTTC. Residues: CASSVGQTNGYTF.